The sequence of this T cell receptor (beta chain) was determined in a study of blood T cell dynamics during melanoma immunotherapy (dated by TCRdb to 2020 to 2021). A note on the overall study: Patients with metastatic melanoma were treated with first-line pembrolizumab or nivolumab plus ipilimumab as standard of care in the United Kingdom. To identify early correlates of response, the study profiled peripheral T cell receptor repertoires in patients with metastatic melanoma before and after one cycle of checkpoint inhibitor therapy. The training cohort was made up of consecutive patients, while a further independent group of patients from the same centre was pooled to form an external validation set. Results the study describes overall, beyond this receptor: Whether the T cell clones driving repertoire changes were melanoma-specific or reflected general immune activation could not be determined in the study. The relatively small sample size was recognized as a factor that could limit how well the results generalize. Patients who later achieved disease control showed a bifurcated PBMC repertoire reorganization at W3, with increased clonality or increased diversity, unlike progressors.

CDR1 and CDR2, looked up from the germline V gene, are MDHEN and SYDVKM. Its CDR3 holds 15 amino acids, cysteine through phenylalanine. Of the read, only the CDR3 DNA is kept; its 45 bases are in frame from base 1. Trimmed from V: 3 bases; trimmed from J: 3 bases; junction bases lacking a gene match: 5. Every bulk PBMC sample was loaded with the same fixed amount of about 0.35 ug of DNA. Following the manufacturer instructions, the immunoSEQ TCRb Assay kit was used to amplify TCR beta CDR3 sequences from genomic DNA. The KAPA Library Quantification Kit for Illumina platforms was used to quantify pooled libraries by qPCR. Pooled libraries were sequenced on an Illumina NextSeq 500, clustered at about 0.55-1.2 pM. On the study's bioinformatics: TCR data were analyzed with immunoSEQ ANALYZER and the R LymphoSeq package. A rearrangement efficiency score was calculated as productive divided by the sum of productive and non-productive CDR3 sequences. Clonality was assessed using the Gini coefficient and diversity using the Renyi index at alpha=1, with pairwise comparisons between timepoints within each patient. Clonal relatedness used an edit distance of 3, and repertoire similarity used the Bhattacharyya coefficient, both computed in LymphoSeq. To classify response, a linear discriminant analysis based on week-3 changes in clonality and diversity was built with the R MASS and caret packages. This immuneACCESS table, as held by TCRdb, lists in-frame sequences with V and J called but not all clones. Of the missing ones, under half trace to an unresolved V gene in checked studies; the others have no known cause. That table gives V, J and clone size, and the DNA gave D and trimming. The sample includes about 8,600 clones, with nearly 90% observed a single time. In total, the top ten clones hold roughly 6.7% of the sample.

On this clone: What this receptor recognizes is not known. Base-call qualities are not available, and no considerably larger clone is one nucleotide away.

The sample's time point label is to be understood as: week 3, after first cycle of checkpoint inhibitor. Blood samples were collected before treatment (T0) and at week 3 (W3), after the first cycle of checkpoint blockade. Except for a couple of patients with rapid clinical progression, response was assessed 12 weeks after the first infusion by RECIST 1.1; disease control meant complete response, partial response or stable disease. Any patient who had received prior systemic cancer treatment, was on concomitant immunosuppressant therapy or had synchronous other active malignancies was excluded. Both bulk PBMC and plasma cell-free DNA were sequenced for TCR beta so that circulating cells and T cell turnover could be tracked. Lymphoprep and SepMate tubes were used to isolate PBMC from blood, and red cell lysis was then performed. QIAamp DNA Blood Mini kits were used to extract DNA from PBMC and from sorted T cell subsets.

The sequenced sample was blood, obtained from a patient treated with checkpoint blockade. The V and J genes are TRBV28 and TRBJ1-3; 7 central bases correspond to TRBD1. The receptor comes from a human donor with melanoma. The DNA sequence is TGTGCCAGCAGTTTGGGACAGCCAAATGGAAACACCATATATTTT. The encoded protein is CASSLGQPNGNTIYF.